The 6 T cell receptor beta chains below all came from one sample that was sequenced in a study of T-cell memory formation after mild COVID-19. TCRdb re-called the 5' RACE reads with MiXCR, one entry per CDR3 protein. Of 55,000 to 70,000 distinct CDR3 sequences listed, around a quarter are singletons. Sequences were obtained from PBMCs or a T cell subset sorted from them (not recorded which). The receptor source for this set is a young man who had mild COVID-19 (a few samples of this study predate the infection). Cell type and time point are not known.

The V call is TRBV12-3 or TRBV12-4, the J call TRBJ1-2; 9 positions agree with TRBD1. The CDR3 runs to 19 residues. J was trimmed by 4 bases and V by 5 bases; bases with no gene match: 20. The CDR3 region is CASSPRVGQGPTEGYGYTF. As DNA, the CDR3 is TGTGCCAGCAGTCCCAGGGTGGGACAGGGTCCCACTGAGGGCTATGGCTACACCTTC.

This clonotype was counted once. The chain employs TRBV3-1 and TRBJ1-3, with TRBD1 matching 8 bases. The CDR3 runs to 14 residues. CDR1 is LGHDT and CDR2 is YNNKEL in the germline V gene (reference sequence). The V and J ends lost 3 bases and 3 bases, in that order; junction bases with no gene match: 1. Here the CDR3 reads CASSHTGGGNTIYF. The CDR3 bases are TGTGCCAGCAGCCATACAGGGGGTGGAAACACCATATATTTT.

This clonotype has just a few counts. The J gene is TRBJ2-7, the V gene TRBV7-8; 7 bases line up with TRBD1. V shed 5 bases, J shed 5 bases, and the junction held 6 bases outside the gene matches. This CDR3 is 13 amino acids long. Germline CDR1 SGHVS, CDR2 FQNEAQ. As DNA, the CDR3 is TGTGCCAGCAGCGACGGGACAGTGAACGAGCAGTACGTC. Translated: CASSDGTVNEQYV.

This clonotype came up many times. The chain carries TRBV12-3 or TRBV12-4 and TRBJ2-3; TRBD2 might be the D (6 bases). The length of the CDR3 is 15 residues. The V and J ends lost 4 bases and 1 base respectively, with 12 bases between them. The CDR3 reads CASSYYSGCTDTQYF. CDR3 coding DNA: TGTGCCAGCAGTTACTATAGCGGTTGCACAGATACGCAGTATTTT.

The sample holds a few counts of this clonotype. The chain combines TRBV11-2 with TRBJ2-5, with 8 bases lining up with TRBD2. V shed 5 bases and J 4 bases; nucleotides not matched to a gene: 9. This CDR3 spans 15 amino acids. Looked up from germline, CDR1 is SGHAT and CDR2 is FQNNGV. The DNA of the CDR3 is TGTGCCAGCAGCGCAATGGGACTAGTCGGAGAGACCCAGTACTTC. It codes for CASSAMGLVGETQYF. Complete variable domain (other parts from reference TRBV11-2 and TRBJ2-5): EAGVAQSPRYKIIEKRQSVAFWCNPISGHATLYWYQQILGQGPKLLIQFQNNGVVDDSQLPKDRFSAERLKGVDSTLKIQPAKLEDSAVYLCASSAMGLVGETQYFGPGTRLLVL.

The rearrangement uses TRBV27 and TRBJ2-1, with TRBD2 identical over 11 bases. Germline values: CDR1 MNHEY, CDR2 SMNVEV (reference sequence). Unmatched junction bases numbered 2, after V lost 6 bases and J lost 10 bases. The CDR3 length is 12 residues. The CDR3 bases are TGTGCCAGCAGGGGACTAGCGGTCGAGCAGTTCTTC. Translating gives CASRGLAVEQFF.